This T cell receptor (beta chain) was retrieved from a study of CD8 T cells in ankylosing spondylitis. One entry per CDR3 protein, called by TCRdb with MiXCR from the 5' RACE reads. Of about 260,000 distinct CDR3 sequences listed, roughly a quarter are singletons. V was clipped by 2 bases and J by 2 bases, with 14 bases between them. The CDR3 is 16 amino acids. J is TRBJ2-3 and V is TRBV12-3 or TRBV12-4; weak D call: TRBD2 (6 bases). The receptor's source is a male donor with ankylosing spondylitis or in good health (not recorded which). The sample consisted of blood, either unsorted or a sorted T cell fraction (not recorded which). The CDR3, as DNA: TGTGCCAGCAGTTTAAGAGAGCGGGTAGACACAGATACGCAGTATTTT. Its translation is CASSLRERVDTDTQYF.